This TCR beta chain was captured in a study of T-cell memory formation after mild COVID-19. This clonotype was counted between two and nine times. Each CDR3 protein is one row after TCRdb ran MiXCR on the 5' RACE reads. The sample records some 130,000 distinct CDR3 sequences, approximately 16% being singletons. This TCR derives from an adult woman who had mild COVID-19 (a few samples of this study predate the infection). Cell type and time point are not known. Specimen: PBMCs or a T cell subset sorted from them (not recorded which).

This CDR3 reads CSAMDRGHSPLHF. The CDR3 DNA reads as TGCAGTGCTATGGACAGGGGGCATTCACCCCTCCACTTT. This chain links TRBV20-1 with TRBJ1-6; 11 positions agree with TRBD1. The J segment lost 8 bases and the V segment lost 4 bases, leaving 1 base of the junction unmatched. Germline lookup yields CDR1 DFQATT and CDR2 SNEGSKA (reference sequence). This CDR3 contains 13 residues.